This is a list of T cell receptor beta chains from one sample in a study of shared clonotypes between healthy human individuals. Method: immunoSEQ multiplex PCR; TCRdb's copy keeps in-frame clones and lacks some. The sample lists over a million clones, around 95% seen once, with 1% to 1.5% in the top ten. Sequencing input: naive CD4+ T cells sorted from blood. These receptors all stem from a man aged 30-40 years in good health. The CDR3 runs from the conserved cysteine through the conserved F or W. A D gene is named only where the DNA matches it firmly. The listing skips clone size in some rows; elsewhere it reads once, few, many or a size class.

CDR3nt: TGTGCCAGCAGCTTTTTTCTCGCCACCTGGGGACAGATGAACACTGAAGCTTTCTTT; CDR3aa: CASSFFLATWGQMNTEAFF; abundance: once; v_gene: TRBV13; d_gene: TRBD1; j_gene: TRBJ1-1
CDR3nt: TGTGCCAGCATCCCCCAGCGGGGTAGCTACAATGAGCAGTTCTTC; CDR3aa: CASIPQRGSYNEQFF; abundance: NA; v_gene: TRBV2; d_gene: TRBD2; j_gene: TRBJ2-1
CDR3nt: TGTGCCAGCAGCCGGAGGCCGACCGACAATGAGCAGTTCTTC; CDR3aa: CASSRRPTDNEQFF; abundance: NA; v_gene: TRBV6-4; d_gene: NA; j_gene: TRBJ2-1
CDR3nt: TGTGCCAGCAGGCAAGGTGTTGGGGGGGAAAAACTGTTTTTT; CDR3aa: CASRQGVGGEKLFF; abundance: NA; v_gene: TRBV27; d_gene: NA; j_gene: TRBJ1-4
CDR3nt: TGTGCCAGCAGTGATCTTGGACAGGGTGTTGTCGGGGGAGAAGAAAAACTGTTTTTT; CDR3aa: CASSDLGQGVVGGEEKLFF; abundance: NA; v_gene: TRBV2; d_gene: TRBD1; j_gene: TRBJ1-4
CDR3nt: TGTGCCAGCAGTGAATGGGAGCAGTTCTTC; CDR3aa: CASSEWEQFF; abundance: NA; v_gene: TRBV25-1; d_gene: NA; j_gene: TRBJ2-1
CDR3nt: TGCGCCAGCAGCGGACTAGCGGGAAACACAGATACGCAGTATTTT; CDR3aa: CASSGLAGNTDTQYF; abundance: NA; v_gene: TRBV10-2; d_gene: TRBD2; j_gene: TRBJ2-3
CDR3nt: TGTGCCAGCAGTGCCGACTTCAACGGTGTCTATGAGCAGTTCTTC; CDR3aa: CASSADFNGVYEQFF; abundance: NA; v_gene: TRBV6-4; d_gene: NA; j_gene: TRBJ2-1
CDR3nt: TGTGCCACCCTAACTACAAGACAGGGGCACTACGAGCAGTACTTC; CDR3aa: CATLTTRQGHYEQYF; abundance: NA; v_gene: TRBV28; d_gene: TRBD1; j_gene: TRBJ2-7
CDR3nt: TGTGCCAGCAGTGCGGCAGGCCCGGGGACCCAGTACTTC; CDR3aa: CASSAAGPGTQYF; abundance: NA; v_gene: TRBV11-3; d_gene: NA; j_gene: TRBJ2-5
CDR3nt: TGTGCCAGCAGCGTAGTCCTAGCGGGGCCCTACAATGAGCAGTTCTTC; CDR3aa: CASSVVLAGPYNEQFF; abundance: NA; v_gene: TRBV9; d_gene: TRBD2; j_gene: TRBJ2-1
CDR3nt: TGTGCCAGCAGTTACCCAACACAGGGGGCTAATTCGCCCCAGCATTTT; CDR3aa: CASSYPTQGANSPQHF; abundance: NA; v_gene: TRBV6-6; d_gene: TRBD1; j_gene: TRBJ1-5
CDR3nt: TGTGCCATCAGTGAGTCGATCGGGGATGATGAGCAGTTCTTC; CDR3aa: CAISESIGDDEQFF; abundance: NA; v_gene: TRBV10-3; d_gene: NA; j_gene: TRBJ2-1
CDR3nt: TGTGCCGTCCGACTTCGGGTTGCAGAGACCCAGTACTTC; CDR3aa: CAVRLRVAETQYF; abundance: NA; v_gene: TRBV6-5; d_gene: NA; j_gene: TRBJ2-5
CDR3nt: TGTGCCAGTAGTATCAGTAGGCCGACGAGCAATCAGCCCCAGCATTTT; CDR3aa: CASSISRPTSNQPQHF; abundance: NA; v_gene: TRBV19; d_gene: NA; j_gene: TRBJ1-5
CDR3nt: TGCGCCAGCGGAGAGGGAACGGATACGCAGTATTTT; CDR3aa: CASGEGTDTQYF; abundance: NA; v_gene: TRBV10-1; d_gene: NA; j_gene: TRBJ2-3
CDR3nt: TGTGCCAGCAGCGCCGGACGGGACTATGGCTACACCTTC; CDR3aa: CASSAGRDYGYTF; abundance: once; v_gene: TRBV11-2; d_gene: NA; j_gene: TRBJ1-2
CDR3nt: TGCAGTGCTAGAGATAACAATGAGCAGTTCTTC; CDR3aa: CSARDNNEQFF; abundance: NA; v_gene: TRBV20-1; d_gene: NA; j_gene: TRBJ2-1
CDR3nt: TGTGCCAGCAGCTCCACAGGGGGGCAAGGGGGCTACAATGAGCAGTTCTTC; CDR3aa: CASSSTGGQGGYNEQFF; abundance: NA; v_gene: TRBV11-2; d_gene: TRBD1; j_gene: TRBJ2-1
CDR3nt: TGTGCCAGCAGCTACAGGGTCTCTAATGAAAAACTGTTTTTT; CDR3aa: CASSYRVSNEKLFF; abundance: NA; v_gene: TRBV7-2; d_gene: NA; j_gene: TRBJ1-4
CDR3nt: TGTGCCAGCAGCGTTCTAGACGGAGCCGGGGAGCTGTTTTTT; CDR3aa: CASSVLDGAGELFF; abundance: NA; v_gene: TRBV6-1; d_gene: NA; j_gene: TRBJ2-2
CDR3nt: TGTGCCAGCAGTGGGGACATACTACAGGCTTTCTTT; CDR3aa: CASSGDILQAFF; abundance: NA; v_gene: TRBV2; d_gene: NA; j_gene: TRBJ1-1
CDR3nt: TGTGCCAGTAGAGAAGCGGGAGTCAAGGAGACCCAGTACTTC; CDR3aa: CASREAGVKETQYF; abundance: NA; v_gene: TRBV19; d_gene: TRBD2; j_gene: TRBJ2-5
CDR3nt: TGTGCCAGCAGCTTTGGGACTAGCGGATACAATGAGCAGTTCTTC; CDR3aa: CASSFGTSGYNEQFF; abundance: NA; v_gene: TRBV5-4; d_gene: TRBD2; j_gene: TRBJ2-1
CDR3nt: TGTGCCAGCAGTTCAATCCTACTTACCAATGAGCAGTTCTTC; CDR3aa: CASSSILLTNEQFF; abundance: NA; v_gene: TRBV28; d_gene: NA; j_gene: TRBJ2-1